The sequence of this T cell receptor beta chain was determined in a study of blood T cell repertoires in COVID-19. Study background: Samples representing acute and convalescent COVID-19 were sourced from the United States, Italy and Spain. In each case, the material was cDNA or gDNA derived from T cells, B-cell-depleted T cells, or PBMCs.

In the original processing: Amplification of reference gene primers provided the estimated nucleated cell counts. Clones were read by immunoSEQ multiplex PCR, and TCRdb kept only the in-frame ones, dropping some. The V and J calls and the clone size are those of that table, but D and trimming were determined from the DNA. The table shows about 80,000 clones, with around 79% occurring only once. V lost 0 bases to trimming and J lost 4 bases; unmatched junction nucleotides: 2. The CDR3 consists of 15 residues. Germline CDR1 and CDR2: SEHNR and FQNEAQ (reference sequence). The sequence was obtained from a man at least 80 years old with acute or convalescent COVID-19. The chain carries TRBV7-9 and TRBJ1-5; 8 nucleotides agree with TRBD1. The sample taken for sequencing was peripheral blood. CDR3 protein: CASSLAGTGNQPQHF. CDR3 DNA: TGTGCCAGCAGCTTAGCCGGGACAGGAAATCAGCCCCAGCATTTT. Complete variable domain (other parts from reference TRBV7-9 and TRBJ1-5): DTGVSQNPRHKITKRGQNVTFRCDPISEHNRLYWYRQTLGQGPEFLTYFQNEAQLEKSRLLSDRFSAERPKGSFSTLEIQRTEQGDSAMYLCASSLAGTGNQPQHFGDGTRLSIL.